Below, 15 T cell receptor beta chains from the same sample are listed, as sequenced in a study of blood T cell repertoires in COVID-19. TCRdb keeps only in-frame clones here, not all; method: immunoSEQ multiplex PCR. Among 190,000 or so clones listed, approximately 80% were seen once. Sequenced material: peripheral blood. The source is a human donor with acute or convalescent COVID-19. The donor label of this sample is uncertain.

This clone was seen more than once but under ten times. The V gene is TRBV28, the J gene TRBJ1-1, with D possibly matching TRBD1 (6 bases). CDR1 and CDR2 (germline): MDHEN, SYDVKM. Trimming stripped 6 bases from V and 4 bases from J, with 18 bases between. The CDR3 spans 15 residues. The CDR3 coding sequence is TGTGCCAGCAGCCGCTCCACAGGGTTCGGCACTGAAGCTTTCTTT. This translates into CASSRSTGFGTEAFF.

V usage is TRBV18 and J usage is TRBJ1-1; 7 nucleotides align to TRBD1. V dropped 6 bases and J dropped 6; count of bases not matched to a gene: 7. The germline gives CDR1 KGHSH, CDR2 LQKENI. The CDR3 is 13 residues long. CDR3 DNA: TGTGCCAGCTCCCCAGGACAGGCCCCTGAAGCTTTCTTT. It codes for CASSPGQAPEAFF.

The V gene is TRBV27, the J gene TRBJ2-1, with TRBD2 as a possible D gene (6 bases). The CDR3 loop spans 13 amino acids. Deletions cut 3 bases from V and 9 bases from J, with 12 bases between. Germline lookup yields CDR1 MNHEY and CDR2 SMNVEV (reference sequence). The CDR3 sequence is CASSLGGIGEQFF. The CDR3 region has the DNA TGTGCCAGCAGTTTGGGCGGGATTGGTGAGCAGTTCTTC.

The genes are TRBV29-1 and TRBJ2-1; weak D call: TRBD2 (5 bases). V lost 7 bases and J lost 3, with 13 bases in between. Per the germline V gene, CDR1 is SQVTM and CDR2 is ANQGSEA. CDR3 length equals 13 residues. The chain's CDR3 is CSASLSGYNEQFF. DNA for the CDR3: TGCAGCGCGTCGTTAAGCGGCTACAATGAGCAGTTCTTC.

The chain is built from TRBV5-4 and TRBJ2-7, with TRBD2 matching over 10 bases. V gave up 2 bases and J gave up 1 base; unmatched junction bases: 0. Germline CDR1 reads SGHNT; CDR2 reads YYREEE (reference sequence). The CDR3 is 14 residues long. The CDR3 is CASSFSGGSYEQYF. The CDR3 coding sequence is TGTGCCAGCAGCTTTAGCGGGGGGTCCTACGAGCAGTACTTC.

This rearrangement joins TRBV11-2 to TRBJ1-2; 8 nucleotides line up with TRBD1. The V and J ends lost 1 base and 3 bases, in that order; junction bases with no gene match: 7. The CDR3 extends over 16 amino acids. CDR1 and CDR2 from the germline V gene are SGHAT and FQNNGV. The chain's CDR3 is CASSLARDRNYYGYTF. The CDR3 DNA sequence: TGTGCCAGCAGCTTAGCCCGGGACAGGAACTACTATGGCTACACCTTC.

The chain has TRBV6-5 and TRBJ1-1; possible D gene TRBD1, 6 bases. The CDR3 totals 14 residues. V was pared by 4 bases and J by 5 bases, with 14 bases between. CDR1 and CDR2 (germline): MNHEY, SVGAGI. CDR3 loop: CASSLYAGTTEAFF. DNA of the CDR3: TGTGCCAGCAGTTTATACGCCGGGACAACTGAAGCTTTCTTT.

This sequence joins TRBV5-1 and TRBJ2-3; D remains ambiguous. Germline V gene data show CDR1 as SGHRS and CDR2 as YFSETQ. There are 15 residues in the CDR3. The germline V and J ends were trimmed by 0 bases and 2 bases, with 10 bases remaining between them. The chain's CDR3 is CASSLDSLLTDTQYF. CDR3 DNA sequence: TGCGCCAGCAGCTTGGATAGCTTGCTCACAGATACGCAGTATTTT.

The chain is built from TRBV24-1 and TRBJ2-2; D unclear. Germline V gene lookup returns CDR1 KGHDR and CDR2 SFDVKD. V lost 3 bases and J lost 4, with 8 bases in between. The CDR3 has 14 amino acids. The CDR3: CATSDPRGTGELFF. DNA for the CDR3: TGTGCCACCAGTGATCCGCGCGGCACCGGGGAGCTGTTTTTT.

The CDR3 DNA reads as TGCGCCAGCAACTCCCCTAGCGGGGGCACAGATACGCAGTATTTT. This encodes CASNSPSGGTDTQYF. V is TRBV5-1 and J is TRBJ2-3; 9 bases align to TRBD2. Germline V gene data show CDR1 as SGHRS and CDR2 as YFSETQ. The CDR3 is made up of 15 amino acids. V shed 6 bases, J shed 1 base, and the junction held 6 bases outside the gene matches.

This chain uses TRBV7-2 with TRBJ2-3, with 8 bases matching TRBD2. The CDR3 has 16 amino acids. The junction had 10 bases not matched to a gene; V was cut back by 5 bases and J by 3 bases. The germline gives CDR1 SGHTA, CDR2 FQGNSA. The CDR3, as DNA: TGTGCCAGCAGCCCGAATCGAGCGGGAGTTACAGATACGCAGTATTTT. Translation: CASSPNRAGVTDTQYF.

This rearrangement joins TRBV5-8 to TRBJ1-5; D remains unclear. This CDR3 is built from 12 residues. CDR1 and CDR2 (germline): SGHTS, YDEGEE. Deletions cut 4 bases from V and 6 bases from J, with 8 bases between. The CDR3 region has the DNA TGTGCCAGCAGCCCTACGAGTCAGCCCCAGCATTTT. Its protein product is CASSPTSQPQHF.

The V call is TRBV6-2 or TRBV6-3, the J call TRBJ1-2, with 8 bases matching TRBD1. The germline CDR1 and CDR2 sequences are MNHEY and SVGEGT. Trimming removed 5 bases from V and 3 bases from J; junction bases left unmatched: 14. CDR3 length: 17 amino acids. The CDR3 nucleotides are TGTGCCAGCAGTCTAATATCCCAGGGGGCAGTGGACTATGGCTACACCTTC. This translates into CASSLISQGAVDYGYTF.

The gene calls are TRBV3-1 (or the pseudogene TRBV3-2) and TRBJ1-2; D is unresolved. Between the trimmed V and J ends, which lost 1 base and 10 bases, there was a span of 10 bases. The CDR3 consists of 12 residues. Germline CDR1 LGHDT, CDR2 YNNKEL (reference sequence). The CDR3 coding sequence is TGTGCCAGCAGCCAAGGAGGCCCCAACTACACCTTC. This encodes CASSQGGPNYTF.

The genes are TRBV5-1 and TRBJ2-3; 11 bases fit TRBD2. The CDR3 loop spans 18 amino acids. CDR1 SGHRS and CDR2 YFSETQ come from the germline V gene. Trimming cost V 0 bases and J 1 base; bases outside gene matches: 7. CDR3 nucleotide sequence: TGCGCCAGCAGCTTGGCGAGCACTAGCGGGGGAGGCACAGATACGCAGTATTTT. Encoded protein: CASSLASTSGGGTDTQYF. The full variable domain, its missing parts supplied by reference TRBV5-1 and TRBJ2-3, is KAGVTQTPRYLIKTRGQQVTLSCSPISGHRSVSWYQQTPGQGLQFLFEYFSETQRNKGNFPGRFSGRQFSNSRSEMNVSTLELGDSALYLCASSLASTSGGGTDTQYFGPGTRLTVL.